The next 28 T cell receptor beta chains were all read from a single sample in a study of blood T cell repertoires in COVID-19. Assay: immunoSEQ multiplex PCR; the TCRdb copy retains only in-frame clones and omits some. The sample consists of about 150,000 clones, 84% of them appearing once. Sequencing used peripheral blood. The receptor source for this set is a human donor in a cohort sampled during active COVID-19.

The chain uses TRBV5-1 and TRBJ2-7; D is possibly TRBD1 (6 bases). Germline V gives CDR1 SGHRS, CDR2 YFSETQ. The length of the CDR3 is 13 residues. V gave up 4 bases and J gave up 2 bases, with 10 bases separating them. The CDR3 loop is CASSTGPPYEQYF. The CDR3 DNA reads TGCGCCAGCAGCACAGGGCCCCCCTACGAGCAGTACTTC.

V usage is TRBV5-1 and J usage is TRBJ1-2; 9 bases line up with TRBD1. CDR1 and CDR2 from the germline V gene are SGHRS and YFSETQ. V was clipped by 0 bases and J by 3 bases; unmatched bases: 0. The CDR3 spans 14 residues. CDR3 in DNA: TGCGCCAGCAGCTTGGGGGACAGGGACTATGGCTACACCTTC. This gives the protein CASSLGDRDYGYTF. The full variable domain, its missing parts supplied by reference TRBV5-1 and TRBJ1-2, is KAGVTQTPRYLIKTRGQQVTLSCSPISGHRSVSWYQQTPGQGLQFLFEYFSETQRNKGNFPGRFSGRQFSNSRSEMNVSTLELGDSALYLCASSLGDRDYGYTFGSGTRLTVV.

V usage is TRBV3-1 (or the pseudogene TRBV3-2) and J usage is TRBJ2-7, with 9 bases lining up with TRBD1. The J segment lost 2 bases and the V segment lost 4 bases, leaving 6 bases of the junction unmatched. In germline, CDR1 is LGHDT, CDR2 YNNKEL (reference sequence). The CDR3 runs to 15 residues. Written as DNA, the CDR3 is TGTGCCAGCAGCCGCCGAAGACAGGGGGCCTACGAGCAGTACTTC. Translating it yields CASSRRRQGAYEQYF.

The CDR3 nucleotides are TGTGCCAGCAGTCCCCTAGCGGGGGGGCGTTTGGAGACCCAGTACTTC. Amino acid sequence: CASSPLAGGRLETQYF. The chain uses TRBV27 and TRBJ2-5, with 12 nucleotides matching TRBD2. CDR1 and CDR2 (germline): MNHEY, SMNVEV (reference sequence). V shed 5 bases and J 5 bases; nucleotides not matched to a gene: 9. The CDR3 contains 16 residues.

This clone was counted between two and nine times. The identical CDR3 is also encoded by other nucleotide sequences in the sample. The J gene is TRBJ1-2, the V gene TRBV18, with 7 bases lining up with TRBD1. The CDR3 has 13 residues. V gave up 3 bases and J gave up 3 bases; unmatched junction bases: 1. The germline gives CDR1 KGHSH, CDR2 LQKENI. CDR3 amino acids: CASSPGTDYGYTF. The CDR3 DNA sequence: TGTGCCAGCTCACCCGGGACAGACTATGGCTACACCTTC.

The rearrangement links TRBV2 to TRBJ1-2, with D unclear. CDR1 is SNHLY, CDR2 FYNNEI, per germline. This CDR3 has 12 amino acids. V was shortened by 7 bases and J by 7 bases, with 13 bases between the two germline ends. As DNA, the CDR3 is TGTGCCAGCAAAGGTCCGGCGGCTGGCTACACCTTC. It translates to CASKGPAAGYTF.

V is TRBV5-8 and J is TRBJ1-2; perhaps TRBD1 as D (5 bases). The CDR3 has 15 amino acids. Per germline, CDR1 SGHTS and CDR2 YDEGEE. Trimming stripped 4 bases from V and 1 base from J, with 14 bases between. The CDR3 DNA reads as TGTGCCAGCAGCCCCACCCGGGACTATAACTATGGCTACACCTTC. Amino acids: CASSPTRDYNYGYTF.

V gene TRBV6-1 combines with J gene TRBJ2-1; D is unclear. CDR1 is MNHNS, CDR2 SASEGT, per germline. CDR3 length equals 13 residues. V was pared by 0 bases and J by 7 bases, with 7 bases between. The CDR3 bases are TGTGCCAGCAGTGAAGCAACAGAGAATGAGCAGTTCTTC. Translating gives CASSEATENEQFF.

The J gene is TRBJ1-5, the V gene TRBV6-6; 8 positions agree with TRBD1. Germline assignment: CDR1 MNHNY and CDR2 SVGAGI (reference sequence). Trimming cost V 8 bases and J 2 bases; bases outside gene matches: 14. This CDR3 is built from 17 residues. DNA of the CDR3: TGTGCCAGCGGTCCGGACAGGGTAACCCATGGCAATCAGCCCCAGCATTTT. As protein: CASGPDRVTHGNQPQHF.

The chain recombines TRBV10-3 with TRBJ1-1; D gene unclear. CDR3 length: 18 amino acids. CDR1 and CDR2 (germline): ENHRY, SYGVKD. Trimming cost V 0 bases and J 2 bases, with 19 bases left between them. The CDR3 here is CAISESTRPPGENTEAFF. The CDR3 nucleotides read TGTGCCATCAGTGAGTCGACTCGACCTCCCGGGGAAAACACTGAAGCTTTCTTT.

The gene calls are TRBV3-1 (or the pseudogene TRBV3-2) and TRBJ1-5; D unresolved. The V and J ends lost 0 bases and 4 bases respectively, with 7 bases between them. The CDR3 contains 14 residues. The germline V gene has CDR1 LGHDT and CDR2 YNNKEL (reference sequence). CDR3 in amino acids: CASSQDGQNQPQHF. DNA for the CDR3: TGTGCCAGCAGCCAAGATGGGCAGAATCAGCCCCAGCATTTT.

This CDR3 is CASSPWQGGYGYTF. The CDR3 DNA follows: TGTGCCAGCTCACCATGGCAGGGTGGCTATGGCTACACCTTC. The chain has TRBV18 and TRBJ1-2, with D possibly being TRBD1 (5 bases). Germline CDR1 and CDR2: KGHSH and LQKENI. Trimming left V 2 bases short and J 4 bases short, with 11 bases between. The CDR3 is 14 amino acids.

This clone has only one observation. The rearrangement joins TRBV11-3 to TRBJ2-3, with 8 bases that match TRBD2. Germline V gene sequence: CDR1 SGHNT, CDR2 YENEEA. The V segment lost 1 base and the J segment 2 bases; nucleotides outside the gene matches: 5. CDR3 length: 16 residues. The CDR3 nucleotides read TGTGCCAGCAGCTTAGGCACTAGCGGTTTCACAGATACGCAGTATTTT. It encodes CASSLGTSGFTDTQYF.

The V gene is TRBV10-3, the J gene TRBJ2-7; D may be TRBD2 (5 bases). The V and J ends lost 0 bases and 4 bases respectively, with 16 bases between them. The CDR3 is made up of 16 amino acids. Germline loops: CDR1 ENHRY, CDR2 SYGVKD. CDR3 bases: TGTGCCATCAGTGAGTCCGCGGGCACACTACCTTACGAGCAGTACTTC. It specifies CAISESAGTLPYEQYF.

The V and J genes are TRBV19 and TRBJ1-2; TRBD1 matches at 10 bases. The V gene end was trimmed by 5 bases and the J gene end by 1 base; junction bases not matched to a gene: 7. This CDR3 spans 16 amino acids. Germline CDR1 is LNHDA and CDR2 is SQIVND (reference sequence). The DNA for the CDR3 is TGTGCCAGTAGTCCAGAGACAGGGGGCTTTAACTATGGCTACACCTTC. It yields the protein CASSPETGGFNYGYTF. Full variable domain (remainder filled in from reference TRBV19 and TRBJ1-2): DGGITQSPKYLFRKEGQNVTLSCEQNLNHDAMYWYRQDPGQGLRLIYYSQIVNDFQKGDIAEGYSVSREKKESFPLTVTSAQKNPTAFYLCASSPETGGFNYGYTFGSGTRLTVV.

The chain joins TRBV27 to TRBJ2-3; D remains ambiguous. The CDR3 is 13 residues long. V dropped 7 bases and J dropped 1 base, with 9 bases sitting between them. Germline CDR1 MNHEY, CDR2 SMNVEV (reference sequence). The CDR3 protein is CASNPAGTDTQYF. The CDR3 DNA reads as TGTGCCAGCAATCCCGCAGGCACAGATACGCAGTATTTT.

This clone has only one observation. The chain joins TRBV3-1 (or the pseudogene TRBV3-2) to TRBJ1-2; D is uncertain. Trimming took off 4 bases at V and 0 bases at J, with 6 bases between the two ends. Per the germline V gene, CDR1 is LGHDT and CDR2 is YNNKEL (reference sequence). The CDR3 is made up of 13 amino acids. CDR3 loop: CASSPGPNYGYTF. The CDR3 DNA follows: TGTGCCAGCAGCCCTGGGCCTAACTATGGCTACACCTTC.

CDR3 coding DNA: TGTGCCTCCCGGGCCTTCAGGGGTTCCGGGGAGCTGTTTTTT. Its protein product is CASRAFRGSGELFF. The J gene is TRBJ2-2, the V gene TRBV19; possible D gene TRBD1, 6 bases. The CDR3 length is 14 residues. The germline V and J ends were trimmed by 11 bases and 6 bases, with 19 bases remaining between them. Per the germline V gene, CDR1 is LNHDA and CDR2 is SQIVND (reference sequence).

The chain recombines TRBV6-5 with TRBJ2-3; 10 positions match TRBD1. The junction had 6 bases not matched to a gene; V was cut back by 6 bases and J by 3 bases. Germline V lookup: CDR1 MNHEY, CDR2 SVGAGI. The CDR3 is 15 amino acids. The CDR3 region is CASRVTGGLTDTQYF. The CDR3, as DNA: TGTGCCAGCAGGGTGACAGGGGGCCTAACAGATACGCAGTATTTT.

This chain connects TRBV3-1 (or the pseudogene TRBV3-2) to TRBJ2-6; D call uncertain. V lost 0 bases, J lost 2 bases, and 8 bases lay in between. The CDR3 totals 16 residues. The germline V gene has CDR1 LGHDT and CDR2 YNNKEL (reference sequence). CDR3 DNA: TGTGCCAGCAGCCAAGATCTTCCCCCTGGGGCCAACGTCCTGACTTTC. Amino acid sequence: CASSQDLPPGANVLTF.

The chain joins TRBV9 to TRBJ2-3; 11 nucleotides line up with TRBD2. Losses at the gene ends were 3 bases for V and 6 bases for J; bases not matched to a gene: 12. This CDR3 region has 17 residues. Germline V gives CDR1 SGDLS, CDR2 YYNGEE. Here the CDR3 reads CASSGPRSGGAKDTQYF. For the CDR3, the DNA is TGTGCCAGCAGCGGACCCCGTAGCGGGGGGGCCAAGGATACGCAGTATTTT. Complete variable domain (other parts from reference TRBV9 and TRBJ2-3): DSGVTQTPKHLITATGQRVTLRCSPRSGDLSVYWYQQSLDQGLQFLIQYYNGEERAKGNILERFSAQQFPDLHSELNLSSLELGDSALYFCASSGPRSGGAKDTQYFGPGTRLTVL.

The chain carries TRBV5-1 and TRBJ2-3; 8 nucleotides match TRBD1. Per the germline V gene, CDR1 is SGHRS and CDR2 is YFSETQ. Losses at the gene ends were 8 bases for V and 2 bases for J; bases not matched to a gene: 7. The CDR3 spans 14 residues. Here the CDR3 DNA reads TGCGCCAGTCGCCAGGGGGCGTACACAGATACGCAGTATTTT. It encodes CASRQGAYTDTQYF. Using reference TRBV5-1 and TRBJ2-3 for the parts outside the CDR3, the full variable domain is KAGVTQTPRYLIKTRGQQVTLSCSPISGHRSVSWYQQTPGQGLQFLFEYFSETQRNKGNFPGRFSGRQFSNSRSEMNVSTLELGDSALYLCASRQGAYTDTQYFGPGTRLTVL.

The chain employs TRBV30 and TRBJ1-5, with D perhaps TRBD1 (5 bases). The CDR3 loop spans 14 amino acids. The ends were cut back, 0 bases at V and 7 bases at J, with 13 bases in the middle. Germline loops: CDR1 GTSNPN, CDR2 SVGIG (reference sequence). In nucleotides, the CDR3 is TGTGCCTGGAGTGTAGGCCTCCGGGGGCAGCCCCAGCATTTT. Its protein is CAWSVGLRGQPQHF.

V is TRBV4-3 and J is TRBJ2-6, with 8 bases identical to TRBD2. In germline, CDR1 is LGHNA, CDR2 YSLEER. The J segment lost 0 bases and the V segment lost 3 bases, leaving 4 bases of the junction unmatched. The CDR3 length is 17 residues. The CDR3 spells CASSHAGGASGANVLTF. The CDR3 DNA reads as TGCGCCAGCAGCCACGCCGGGGGGGCCTCTGGGGCCAACGTCCTGACTTTC.

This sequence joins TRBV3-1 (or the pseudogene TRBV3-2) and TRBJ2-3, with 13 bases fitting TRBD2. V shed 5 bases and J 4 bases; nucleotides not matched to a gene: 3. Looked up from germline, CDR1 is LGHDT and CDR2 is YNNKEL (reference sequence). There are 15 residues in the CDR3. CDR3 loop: CASSETSGGADTQYF. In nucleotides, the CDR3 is TGTGCCAGCAGCGAAACTAGCGGGGGGGCAGATACGCAGTATTTT.

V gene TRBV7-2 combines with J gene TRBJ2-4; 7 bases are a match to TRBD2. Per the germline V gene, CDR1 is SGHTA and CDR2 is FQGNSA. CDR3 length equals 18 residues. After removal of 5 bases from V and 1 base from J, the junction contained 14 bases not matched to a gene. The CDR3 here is CASSINYSGARAKNIQYF. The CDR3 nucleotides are TGTGCCAGCAGCATCAATTACAGCGGGGCCCGCGCCAAAAACATTCAGTACTTC.

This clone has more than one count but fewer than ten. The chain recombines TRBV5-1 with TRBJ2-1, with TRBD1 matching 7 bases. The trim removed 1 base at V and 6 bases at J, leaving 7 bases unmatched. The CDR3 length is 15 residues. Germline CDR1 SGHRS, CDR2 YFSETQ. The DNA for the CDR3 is TGCGCCAGCAGCTTGCTGGCGGACAGGACCAATGAGCAGTTCTTC. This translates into CASSLLADRTNEQFF.

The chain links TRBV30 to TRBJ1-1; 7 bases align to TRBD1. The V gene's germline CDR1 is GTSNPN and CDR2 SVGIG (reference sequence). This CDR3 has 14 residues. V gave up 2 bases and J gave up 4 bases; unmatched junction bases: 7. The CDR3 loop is CAWSTPGTATEAFF. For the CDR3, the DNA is TGTGCCTGGAGTACCCCGGGGACAGCCACTGAAGCTTTCTTT.